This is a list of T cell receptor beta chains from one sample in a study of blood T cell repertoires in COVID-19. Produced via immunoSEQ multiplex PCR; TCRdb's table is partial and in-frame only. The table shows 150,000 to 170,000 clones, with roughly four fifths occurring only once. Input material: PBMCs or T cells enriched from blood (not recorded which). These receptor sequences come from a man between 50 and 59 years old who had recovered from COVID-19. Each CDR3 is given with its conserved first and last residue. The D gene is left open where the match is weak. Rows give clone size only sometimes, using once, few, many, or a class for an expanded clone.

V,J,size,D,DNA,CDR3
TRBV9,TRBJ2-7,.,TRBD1,TGTGCCAGCAGCGTAGGACAGGGGGGCGGATACGAGCAGTACTTC,CASSVGQGGGYEQYF
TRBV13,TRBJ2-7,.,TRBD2,TGTGCCAGCAGCTTAGTTGCGGGGGGGCCCTACGAGCAGTACTTC,CASSLVAGGPYEQYF
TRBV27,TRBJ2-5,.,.,TGTGCCAGCAGTTTCAGGGGCCAAGAGACCCAGTACTTC,CASSFRGQETQYF
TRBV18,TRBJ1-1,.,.,TGTGCCAGCTCCACACAGGGAGGGGGGGAGAACACTGAAGCTTTCTTT,CASSTQGGGENTEAFF
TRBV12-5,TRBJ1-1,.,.,TGTGCTAGTGGACTGGGACAGAACACTGAAGCTTTCTTT,CASGLGQNTEAFF
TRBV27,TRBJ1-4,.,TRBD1,TGTGCCAGCAGCCCCCTATGGACAGGGGATAATGAAAAACTGTTTTTT,CASSPLWTGDNEKLFF
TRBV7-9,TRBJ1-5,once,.,TGTGCCAGCAGCCCGCGTATGGATCAGCCCCAGCATTTT,CASSPRMDQPQHF
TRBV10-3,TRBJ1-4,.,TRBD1,TGTGCCACCCGGGACAGGGAGGATGAAAAACTGTTTTTT,CATRDREDEKLFF
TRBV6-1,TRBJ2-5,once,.,TGTGCCAGCAGTGAATTGGCGGGGCGGGAGACCCAGTACTTC,CASSELAGRETQYF
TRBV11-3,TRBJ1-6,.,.,TGTGCCAGCAGCTTAGTGGGCAGGGGCAATTCACCCCTCCACTTT,CASSLVGRGNSPLHF
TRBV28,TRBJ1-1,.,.,TGTGCCAGCAGTATAGTGAACACTGAAGCTTTCTTT,CASSIVNTEAFF
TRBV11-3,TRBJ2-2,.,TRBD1,TGTGCCAGCAGCCTTGGGACAGCGAACACCGGGGAGCTGTTTTTT,CASSLGTANTGELFF
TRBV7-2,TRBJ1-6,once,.,TGTGCCAGCAGCTTAGCCCAGGGCCTAGTTAATTCACCCCTCCACTTT,CASSLAQGLVNSPLHF
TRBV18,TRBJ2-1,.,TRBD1,TGTGCCAGCTCTGGACAGGGGGGGATCGGTGAGCAGTTCTTC,CASSGQGGIGEQFF
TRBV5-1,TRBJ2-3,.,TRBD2,TGCGCCAGCAGCGGCGGACTAGGTGGCACAGATACGCAGTATTTT,CASSGGLGGTDTQYF
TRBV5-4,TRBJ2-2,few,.,TGTGCCAGCAGCCCCAGGGTCGGGGAGCTGTTTTTT,CASSPRVGELFF
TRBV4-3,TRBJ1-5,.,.,TGCGCCAGCAGCCAAGACCCTTTGACAGTCGGGCAGCCCCAGCATTTT,CASSQDPLTVGQPQHF
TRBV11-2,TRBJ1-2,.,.,TGTGCCAGCAGCTTAGACGGACAGACACCCTATGGCTACACCTTC,CASSLDGQTPYGYTF
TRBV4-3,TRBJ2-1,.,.,TGCGCCAGCAGCCAAGATCCAGGACTAAGGTCAAGTGAGCAGTTCTTC,CASSQDPGLRSSEQFF
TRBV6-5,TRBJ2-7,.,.,TGTGCCAGCAGTCTACTCGATAGTGCCTACGAGCAGTACTTC,CASSLLDSAYEQYF
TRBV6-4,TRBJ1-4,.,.,TGTGCCAGCAGTGAGACAGGAGTTCGCCGTAATGAAAAACTGTTTTTT,CASSETGVRRNEKLFF
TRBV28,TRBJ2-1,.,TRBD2,TGTGCCAGCAGTTTAATAGCGGGGTTATACAATGAGCAGTTCTTC,CASSLIAGLYNEQFF
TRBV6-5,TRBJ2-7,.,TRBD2,TGTGCCAGCAGTTCCCTAACTAGCGGGGGGAAAGAGCAGTACTTC,CASSSLTSGGKEQYF
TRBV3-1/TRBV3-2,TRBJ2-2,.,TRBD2,TGTGCCAGCAGCCTAGCGGGGAGGAACACCGGGGAGCTGTTTTTT,CASSLAGRNTGELFF
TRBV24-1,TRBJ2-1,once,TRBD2,TGTGCCACCAGTGATGGACTAGCGGGGGGGTATGAGCAGTTCTTC,CATSDGLAGGYEQFF
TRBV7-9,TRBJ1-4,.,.,TGTGCCAGCAGCTTAATGGGGGCTGGTGAAAAACTGTTTTTT,CASSLMGAGEKLFF
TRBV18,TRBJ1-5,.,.,TGTGCCAGCTCACCCAGACCAGGGATGGAGAGCAATCAGCCCCAGCATTTT,CASSPRPGMESNQPQHF
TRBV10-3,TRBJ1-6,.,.,TGTGCCATCAGTGTGTCGGTTACAGACCATTCACCCCTCCACTTT,CAISVSVTDHSPLHF
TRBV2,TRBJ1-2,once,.,TGTGCCAGCAGTGAAGCGCCCGGCAGGGAGGGTTCCTACGGCTACACCTTC,CASSEAPGREGSYGYTF
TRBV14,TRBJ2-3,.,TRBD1,TGTGCCAGCAGCCATATATACCCAGGACAGGGAGCTAGCACAGATACGCAGTATTTT,CASSHIYPGQGASTDTQYF
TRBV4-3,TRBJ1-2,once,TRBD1,TGCGCCAGCAGCCAACAGCCTAGTACGGGACAGATCTATGGCTACACCTTC,CASSQQPSTGQIYGYTF
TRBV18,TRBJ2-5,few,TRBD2,TGTGCCAGCTCACCTCCGGGACTAGCGGGGGAGACCCAGTACTTC,CASSPPGLAGETQYF
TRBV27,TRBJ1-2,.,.,TGTGCCAGCAGTCTGGCGGGGTATGGCTACACCTTC,CASSLAGYGYTF
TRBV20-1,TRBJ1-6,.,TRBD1,TGCAGTGCTAGTCAGACAGGGTCTAGTAATTCACCCCTCCACTTT,CSASQTGSSNSPLHF
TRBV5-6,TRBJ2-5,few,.,TGTGCCAGCAGCTTGGTTGATCGGGAGACCCAGTACTTC,CASSLVDRETQYF
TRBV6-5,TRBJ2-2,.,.,TGTGCCAGCAGTTACTCTACCCAGGGCGTAAACGGGGAGCTGTTTTTT,CASSYSTQGVNGELFF
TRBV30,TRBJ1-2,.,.,TGTGCCTGGAGTGTTTTACAGGCGACGGGCTACACCTTC,CAWSVLQATGYTF
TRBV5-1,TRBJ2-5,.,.,TGCGCCAGCAGCTTGGATACGTCGGGGGGCTGGGAGACCCAGTACTTC,CASSLDTSGGWETQYF